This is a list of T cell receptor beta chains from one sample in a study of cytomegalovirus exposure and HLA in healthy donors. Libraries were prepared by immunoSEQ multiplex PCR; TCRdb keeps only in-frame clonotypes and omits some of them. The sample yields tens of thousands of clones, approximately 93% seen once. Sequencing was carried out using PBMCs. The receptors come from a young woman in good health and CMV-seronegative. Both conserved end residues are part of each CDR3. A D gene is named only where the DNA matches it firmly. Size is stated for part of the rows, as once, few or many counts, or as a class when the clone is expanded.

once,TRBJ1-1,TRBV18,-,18,TGTGCCAGCTCACCCGCCCAACAGGGAAGTTCGATGAACACTGAAGCTTTCTTT,CASSPAQQGSSMNTEAFF
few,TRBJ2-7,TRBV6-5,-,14,TGTGCCAGCAGCCAAGGGGGGGAGTCTACCGAGCAGTACTTC,CASSQGGESTEQYF
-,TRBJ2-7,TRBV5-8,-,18,TGTGCCAGCAGCTTGGCCTTCGGGGTAGGGCCCCCGGTGGAGGAGCAGTACTTC,CASSLAFGVGPPVEEQYF
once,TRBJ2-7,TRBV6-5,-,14,TGTGCCAGCAGTTACGGGACTCGGTCCTACGAGCAGTACTTC,CASSYGTRSYEQYF
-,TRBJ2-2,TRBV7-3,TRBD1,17,TGTGCCAGCAGCTTAGGCTGGGACAGGGTGAACACCGGGGAGCTGTTTTTT,CASSLGWDRVNTGELFF
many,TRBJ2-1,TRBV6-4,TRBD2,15,TGTGCCAGCAGTGACACTAGCGGGGGCCACAATGAGCAGTTCTTC,CASSDTSGGHNEQFF
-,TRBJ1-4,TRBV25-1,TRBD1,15,TGTGCCAGCAGTGAATGGGGGACAGGGAATGAAAAACTGTTTTTT,CASSEWGTGNEKLFF
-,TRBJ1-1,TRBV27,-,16,TGTGCCAGCAGTTTATACGGGGGACTTATGAACACTGAAGCTTTCTTT,CASSLYGGLMNTEAFF
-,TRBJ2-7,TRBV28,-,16,TGTGCCAGCGACGAATCCACAGGGCAGGGGACCTACGAGCAGTACTTC,CASDESTGQGTYEQYF
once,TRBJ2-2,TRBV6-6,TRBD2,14,TGTGCCAGCAGGGCGGGGGGGGAAACCGGGGAGCTGTTTTTT,CASRAGGETGELFF
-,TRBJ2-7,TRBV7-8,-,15,TGTGCCAGCAGCTCCGCCGAAGAGGCAACCTACGAGCAGTACTTC,CASSSAEEATYEQYF
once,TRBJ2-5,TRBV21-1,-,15,TGTGCCAGCATCCCTAGACCCGGGGAGCAAGAGACCCAGTACTTC,CASIPRPGEQETQYF
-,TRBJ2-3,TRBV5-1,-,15,TGCGCCAGCAGCGGAGGACAGACACTCACAGATACGCAGTATTTT,CASSGGQTLTDTQYF
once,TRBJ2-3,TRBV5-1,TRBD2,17,TGCGCCAGCAGCTCATCGGGGGGACCCTTGAGCACAGATACGCAGTATTTT,CASSSSGGPLSTDTQYF
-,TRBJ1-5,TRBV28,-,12,TGTGCCAGCAGTTGGGGGGATCAGCCCCAGCATTTT,CASSWGDQPQHF
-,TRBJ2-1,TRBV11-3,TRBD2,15,TGTGCCAGCAGCTCTAGCGGGAGCTTCAGGAATGAGCAGTTCTTC,CASSSSGSFRNEQFF
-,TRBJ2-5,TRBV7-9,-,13,TGTGCCAGCAGAGGGCGGACTCAAGAGACCCAGTACTTC,CASRGRTQETQYF
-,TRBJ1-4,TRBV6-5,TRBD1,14,TGTGCCAGCGCACCGACAGGGGCGGATGAAAAACTGTTTTTT,CASAPTGADEKLFF
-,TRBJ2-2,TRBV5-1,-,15,TGCGCCAGCAGCTTGGGTTCGTGGAACACCGGGGAGCTGTTTTTT,CASSLGSWNTGELFF
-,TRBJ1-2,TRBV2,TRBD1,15,TGTGCCAGCAGTTCCACCACAGGGGGCGCATATGGCTACACCTTC,CASSSTTGGAYGYTF
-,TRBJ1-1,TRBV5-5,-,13,TGTGCCAGCAGCTTGGACAGAGACACTGAAGCTTTCTTT,CASSLDRDTEAFF
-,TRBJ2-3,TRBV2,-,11,TGTGCCAGCAGTGGAGGGCATACGCAGTATTTT,CASSGGHTQYF
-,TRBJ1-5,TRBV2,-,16,TGTGCCAGCAGTGAATCGCGGGGCTCGAGCAATCAGCCCCAGCATTTT,CASSESRGSSNQPQHF
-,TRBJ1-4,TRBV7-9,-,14,TGTGCCAGCAGCTTGCGCTCGGCTAATGAAAAACTGTTTTTT,CASSLRSANEKLFF
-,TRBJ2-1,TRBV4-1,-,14,TGCGCCAGCAGCCAAAGCCTAGCATACAATGAGCAGTTCTTC,CASSQSLAYNEQFF
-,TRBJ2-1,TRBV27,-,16,TGTGCCAGCAGTTTGAGTAGCCCCAGCTCCTACAATGAGCAGTTCTTC,CASSLSSPSSYNEQFF